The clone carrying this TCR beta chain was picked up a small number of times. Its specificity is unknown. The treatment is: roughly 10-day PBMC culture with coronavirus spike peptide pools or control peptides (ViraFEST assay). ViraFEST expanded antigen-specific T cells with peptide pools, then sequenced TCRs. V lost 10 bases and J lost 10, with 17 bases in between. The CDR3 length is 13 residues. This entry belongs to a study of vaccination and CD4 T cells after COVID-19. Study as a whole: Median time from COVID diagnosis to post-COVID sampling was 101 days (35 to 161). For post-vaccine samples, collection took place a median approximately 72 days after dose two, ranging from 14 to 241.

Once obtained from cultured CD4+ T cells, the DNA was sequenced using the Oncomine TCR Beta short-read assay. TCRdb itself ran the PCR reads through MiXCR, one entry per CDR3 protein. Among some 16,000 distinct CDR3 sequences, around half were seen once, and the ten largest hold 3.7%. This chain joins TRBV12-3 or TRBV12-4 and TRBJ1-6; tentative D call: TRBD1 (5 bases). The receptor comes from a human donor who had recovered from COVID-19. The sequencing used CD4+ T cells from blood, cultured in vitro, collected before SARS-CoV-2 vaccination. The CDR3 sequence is CATQATEGSPLHF. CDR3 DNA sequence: TGTGCCACCCAGGCAACTGAGGGGTCACCCCTCCACTTT.